A selection of T cell receptor beta chains follows, all from one sample in a study of STAT5B mutations in CD4+ large granular lymphocyte leukemia. Libraries were prepared by immunoSEQ multiplex PCR; TCRdb keeps only in-frame clonotypes and omits some of them. The sample lists about 48,000 clones; under 80% were seen once. The sequenced sample consisted of CD4+ T cells from blood buffy coats. These receptors all stem from a human donor in good health. Each CDR3 is given with its conserved first and last residue.

V gene: TRBV30
J gene: TRBJ1-3
CDR3 protein: CAWSGTPTGNTIYF

V gene: TRBV5-1
J gene: TRBJ1-1
CDR3 protein: CASSLDTGGTEAFF

V gene: TRBV9
J gene: TRBJ2-2
CDR3 protein: CASSLIQGPTGELFF

V gene: TRBV2
J gene: TRBJ2-1
CDR3 protein: CASSAEQEQFF

V gene: TRBV4-2
J gene: TRBJ1-2
CDR3 protein: CASSPLNRLSYTF

V gene: TRBV30
J gene: TRBJ1-2
CDR3 protein: CAWSWNYGYTF

V gene: TRBV6-4
J gene: TRBJ2-1
CDR3 protein: CASSAVAGTYEQFF

V gene: TRBV2
J gene: TRBJ1-3
CDR3 protein: CASSDGQGGTSRAGNTIYF

V gene: TRBV5-1
J gene: TRBJ1-2
CDR3 protein: CASSEGQEEGLYGYTF

V gene: TRBV6-4
J gene: TRBJ2-2
CDR3 protein: CASSGGLALDGELFF

V gene: TRBV6-1
J gene: TRBJ1-1
CDR3 protein: CASWLEGQKAFF

V gene: TRBV7-9
J gene: TRBJ2-7
CDR3 protein: CASSLSGTGAREQYF

V gene: TRBV10-2
J gene: TRBJ1-6
CDR3 protein: CASSRGDYNSPLHF

V gene: TRBV9
J gene: TRBJ2-5
CDR3 protein: CASSVAQGGETQYF

V gene: TRBV10-3
J gene: TRBJ2-1
CDR3 protein: CAINKPGLEDHNEQFF

V gene: TRBV7-2
J gene: TRBJ1-2
CDR3 protein: CASSPAVGGYGYTF

V gene: TRBV11-2
J gene: TRBJ1-4
CDR3 protein: CASSHRESNEKLFF

V gene: TRBV6-1
J gene: TRBJ2-1
CDR3 protein: CASSAARKYNEQFF

V gene: TRBV6-1
J gene: TRBJ2-1
CDR3 protein: CASSEVSRYNEQFF

V gene: TRBV2
J gene: TRBJ2-2
CDR3 protein: CASRPGLRAGELFF

V gene: TRBV5-1
J gene: TRBJ2-5
CDR3 protein: CASSLTSGAGAQYF

V gene: TRBV9
J gene: TRBJ2-5
CDR3 protein: CASSEGLRSETQYF

V gene: TRBV19
J gene: TRBJ1-1
CDR3 protein: CASSPPTENTEAFF

V gene: TRBV10-2
J gene: TRBJ2-2
CDR3 protein: CASRPGQGPGELFF

V gene: TRBV30
J gene: TRBJ2-1
CDR3 protein: CAWGRNEQFF

V gene: TRBV5-6
J gene: TRBJ1-6
CDR3 protein: CASSLGWGDYNSPLHF

V gene: TRBV6-1
J gene: TRBJ1-6
CDR3 protein: CASSDSGVRDNSPLHF

V gene: TRBV27
J gene: TRBJ1-6
CDR3 protein: CASTRTGVGNSPLHF

V gene: TRBV5-1
J gene: TRBJ2-5
CDR3 protein: CASSLEAAQYF

V gene: TRBV5-1
J gene: TRBJ1-1
CDR3 protein: CASSSGVGTTEAFF

V gene: TRBV10-3
J gene: TRBJ2-3
CDR3 protein: CAISDRGRTDTQYF

V gene: TRBV6-1
J gene: TRBJ2-1
CDR3 protein: CASGRDSSYNEQFF

V gene: TRBV12-2
J gene: TRBJ1-2
CDR3 protein: CASRLAYYGGKANYGYTF

V gene: TRBV19
J gene: TRBJ1-5
CDR3 protein: CASSIGRAQPQHF

V gene: TRBV9
J gene: TRBJ2-5
CDR3 protein: CASSVSGAGLKTQYF